This T cell receptor (beta chain) was sequenced during a study of cytomegalovirus exposure and HLA in healthy donors. Study-wide results and limits: The productive fraction for most TCR beta V segments was about 87% or about 30% in an earlier analysis. A later analysis linked 16,951 TCR beta sequences to HLA alleles at 0.05 false discovery rate. Later work found most CMV-associated TCR beta chains apparently HLA-restricted. Relative to equally common others, HLA-associated TCR beta chains showed greater clonal expansion in a later analysis.

PCR involved 60 Vbeta and 13 Jbeta primers. Clones were read by immunoSEQ multiplex PCR, and TCRdb kept only the in-frame ones, dropping some. The sample consists of about 93,000 clones, 65% to 85% of them appearing once. In the case of this clone: The antigen remains unidentified.

The CDR3 is 13 residues long. Germline CDR1 and CDR2: SNHLY and FYNNEI. V was clipped by 7 bases and J by 4 bases; unmatched bases: 4. The sequencing input was PBMCs. The source of this sequence is a man aged 50 or older in good health and CMV-seronegative. The chain couples TRBV2 to TRBJ2-4, with 7 bases that match TRBD1. The CDR3 nucleotides are TGTGCCAGCACCCGGGACAGAAAAAACATTCAGTACTTC. It codes for CASTRDRKNIQYF.